The next 23 T cell receptor beta chains were all read from a single sample in a study of blood T cell repertoires in COVID-19. Only in-frame clones appear in the TCRdb table, and some are missing; sequencing was by immunoSEQ multiplex PCR. Among roughly 280,000 clones listed, about 88% were seen once. The sequencing input was peripheral blood. Receptors originate from a man aged 18 to 30 with active or convalescent COVID-19.

V is TRBV7-5 and J is TRBJ1-2. TRBV7-5 is a pseudogene. The CDR3 has 15 amino acids. The CDR3 region is CVRSIPLGGLYGYTF. Written as DNA, the CDR3 is TGTGTCAGAAGCATACCGTTGGGGGGGCTCTATGGCTACACCTTC.

This chain connects TRBV5-1 to TRBJ1-3, with no clear D. The CDR3 consists of 15 residues. V was shortened by 5 bases and J by 0 bases, with 12 bases between the two germline ends. Germline V gene data show CDR1 as SGHRS and CDR2 as YFSETQ. The CDR3 DNA sequence: TGCGCCAGCAGACTTGACTGGAGCTCTGGAAACACCATATATTTT. Amino acid sequence: CASRLDWSSGNTIYF.

This clone was detected once. The chain recombines TRBV6-4 with TRBJ2-1; D is unresolved. The CDR3 covers 15 residues. V shed 0 bases and J shed 9 bases, with 15 bases lying between them. Looked up from germline, CDR1 is MRHNA and CDR2 is SNTAGT. The CDR3 bases are TGTGCCAGCAGTGACTCGATAGGCCAGGCCGGTGAGCAGTTCTTC. Protein: CASSDSIGQAGEQFF.

V gene TRBV6-5 combines with J gene TRBJ2-7; tentatively, D is TRBD2 (7 bases). V was clipped by 0 bases and J by 4 bases, with 13 bases between them. CDR1 is MNHEY and CDR2 is SVGAGI in the germline V gene. This CDR3 region has 15 residues. In DNA, the CDR3 is TGTGCCAGCAGTTACTCGACAGAGGGGGGGTACGAGCAGTACTTC. Translation: CASSYSTEGGYEQYF.

This chain joins TRBV10-3 and TRBJ2-2; maybe TRBD2 (7 bases). Trimming pared 0 bases from V and 2 bases from J, leaving 10 bases between. CDR3 size: 16 residues. From germline, CDR1 is ENHRY and CDR2 SYGVKD. The CDR3 coding sequence is TGTGCCATCAGTGAGTCCGGGGGGCCAAACACCGGGGAGCTGTTTTTT. Translation gives CAISESGGPNTGELFF.

This chain uses TRBV5-4 with TRBJ2-2; 10 bases fit TRBD2. Germline loops: CDR1 SGHNT, CDR2 YYREEE (reference sequence). The V and J ends lost 4 bases and 2 bases, in that order; junction bases with no gene match: 2. The CDR3 runs 15 residues. The CDR3 here is CASSLLAGNTGELFF. The CDR3 coding sequence is TGTGCCAGCAGCCTACTAGCGGGAAACACCGGGGAGCTGTTTTTT.

The rearrangement joins TRBV10-1 to TRBJ1-5; no clear D gene. This CDR3 region has 16 residues. Per germline, CDR1 WNHNN and CDR2 SYGVQD (reference sequence). Trimming shortened V by 5 bases and J by 0 bases, and 14 bases separated the two germline ends. CDR3 sequence reads: CASSPGYRGSNQPQHF. CDR3 sequence (DNA): TGCGCCAGCAGTCCCGGTTACCGGGGTAGCAATCAGCCCCAGCATTTT.

J is TRBJ1-5 and V is TRBV5-8, with 9 bases that match TRBD1. In germline, CDR1 is SGHTS, CDR2 YDEGEE. Losses at the gene ends were 2 bases for V and 3 bases for J; bases not matched to a gene: 12. The CDR3 extends over 18 amino acids. CDR3 sequence reads: CASSLRTRTGAYNQPQHF. In DNA, the CDR3 is TGTGCCAGCAGCTTACGAACCCGGACAGGGGCCTACAATCAGCCCCAGCATTTT.

V is TRBV5-1 and J is TRBJ1-2, with TRBD1 matching over 10 bases. Unmatched junction bases numbered 0, after V lost 3 bases and J lost 4 bases. The CDR3 is made up of 13 amino acids. Germline CDR1 SGHRS, CDR2 YFSETQ. CDR3 protein: CASSWDRGYGYTF. As DNA, the CDR3 is TGCGCCAGCAGCTGGGACAGGGGCTATGGCTACACCTTC.

This clone was observed a handful of times. The chain combines TRBV7-2 with TRBJ2-1, with a possible D match to TRBD1 (7 bases). CDR1 SGHTA and CDR2 FQGNSA come from the germline V gene. Trimming cost V 5 bases and J 4 bases, with 18 bases left between them. The CDR3 has 16 residues. Here the CDR3 DNA reads TGTGCCAGCAGCACGCGCCGGGCGGGACAGTACAATGAGCAGTTCTTC. It encodes CASSTRRAGQYNEQFF.

This clone has more than one count but fewer than ten. The J gene is TRBJ1-1, the V gene TRBV7-3; tentative D call: TRBD1 (5 bases). Germline V gives CDR1 SGHTA, CDR2 FQGTGA. V lost 3 bases, J lost 10 bases, and 15 bases lay in between. This CDR3 region has 13 residues. The CDR3 is CASSFKAGSGAFF. The DNA for the CDR3 is TGTGCCAGCAGCTTCAAAGCAGGGTCAGGAGCTTTCTTT.

A word on this clone: This sample also contains other DNA sequences that code for the same CDR3. The chain recombines TRBV27 with TRBJ2-7; tentative D call: TRBD2 (6 bases). The CDR3 is 12 amino acids. V dropped 2 bases and J dropped 5 bases, with 7 bases sitting between them. Germline loops: CDR1 MNHEY, CDR2 SMNVEV (reference sequence). The CDR3 sequence: CASSLTGDEQYF. DNA of the CDR3: TGTGCCAGCAGTTTAACGGGGGACGAGCAGTACTTC.

The DNA for the CDR3 is TGTGCCAGCAGTTACTCGTCCCGGGGAGGCTACACCTTC. It codes for CASSYSSRGGYTF. The chain joins TRBV6-5 to TRBJ1-2, with D unclear. Deletions cut 0 bases from V and 8 bases from J, with 10 bases between. Germline CDR1 reads MNHEY; CDR2 reads SVGAGI. The CDR3 runs 13 residues.

V is TRBV20-1 and J is TRBJ1-3; 7 bases line up with TRBD1. The junction had 10 bases not matched to a gene; V was cut back by 5 bases and J by 6 bases. The CDR3 runs to 14 residues. Per germline, CDR1 DFQATT and CDR2 SNEGSKA (reference sequence). The CDR3 DNA is TGCAGTGCTCGTGCAAGACAGGGTGCAAACACCATATATTTT. Its protein product is CSARARQGANTIYF.

V is TRBV3-1 (or the pseudogene TRBV3-2) and J is TRBJ2-3; 7 nucleotides agree with TRBD2. V was pared by 4 bases and J by 5 bases, with 15 bases of the junction left unmatched. CDR3 length: 17 amino acids. Germline V gene sequence: CDR1 LGHDT, CDR2 YNNKEL (reference sequence). This CDR3 is CASSLRRRTRGGDTQYF. The CDR3 coding sequence is TGTGCCAGCAGCCTACGGAGACGGACTAGGGGCGGAGATACGCAGTATTTT.

CDR3 in amino acids: CASSLGTSGKETQYF. The CDR3 DNA reads as TGTGCCAGCAGCCTTGGGACTAGCGGAAAAGAGACCCAGTACTTC. J is TRBJ2-5 and V is TRBV7-2, with 11 bases lining up with TRBD2. CDR3 length: 15 residues. Germline V gene data show CDR1 as SGHTA and CDR2 as FQGNSA. The V segment lost 5 bases and the J segment 3 bases; nucleotides outside the gene matches: 5.

The CDR3 sequence is CASSVQQGAYEQYF. The CDR3 nucleotides are TGTGCCAGCAGTGTGCAACAGGGGGCCTACGAGCAGTACTTC. This chain connects TRBV2 to TRBJ2-7; 8 nucleotides agree with TRBD1. With V trimmed by 4 bases and J by 2 bases, 4 bases remained unmatched. In germline, CDR1 is SNHLY, CDR2 FYNNEI. The CDR3 is 14 residues long.

The chain recombines TRBV11-3 with TRBJ2-1; 11 bases fit TRBD2. The germline V gene has CDR1 SGHNT and CDR2 YENEEA. This CDR3 comprises 15 residues. V trimming: 6 bases; J trimming: 7 bases; junction bases outside the gene matches: 8. DNA for the CDR3: TGTGCCAGCAGTTCTATAGCGGGAGGGAGGAATGAGCAGTTCTTC. Translating it yields CASSSIAGGRNEQFF.

J is TRBJ2-2 and V is TRBV12-3 or TRBV12-4, with TRBD2 matching over 8 bases. The CDR3 has 13 residues. The junction had 3 bases not matched to a gene; V was cut back by 6 bases and J by 6 bases. In DNA form, the CDR3 reads TGTGCCAGCAGCGGGGGGGAGGCCGGGGAGCTGTTTTTT. This sequence encodes CASSGGEAGELFF.

The sample holds a few counts of this clone. The chain carries TRBV4-2 and TRBJ1-6; 8 nucleotides agree with TRBD1. CDR1 and CDR2 from the germline V gene are LGHNA and YNFKEQ. The ends lost 0 bases at V and 10 bases at J; junction bases unmatched: 14. This CDR3 has 18 residues. The CDR3 nucleotides are TGTGCCAGCAGCCAAGATCGAGGGGCAGGGGGCAGCGGATCACCCCTCCACTTT. Its protein is CASSQDRGAGGSGSPLHF.

This rearrangement joins TRBV24-1 to TRBJ2-1; D remains ambiguous. The CDR3 runs 13 residues. Per the germline V gene, CDR1 is KGHDR and CDR2 is SFDVKD. Trimming took 9 bases from V and 0 from J, leaving 8 bases between them. CDR3: CATYWSSYNEQFF. CDR3 DNA sequence: TGTGCCACCTACTGGAGCTCCTACAATGAGCAGTTCTTC.

CDR3 bases: TGTGCCAGCCGGGCAGGGCTCTACGAGCAGTACTTC. Protein product: CASRAGLYEQYF. The chain has TRBV9 and TRBJ2-7, with D tentatively TRBD1 (5 bases). The germline gives CDR1 SGDLS, CDR2 YYNGEE. Deletions cut 7 bases from V and 3 bases from J, with 11 bases between. CDR3 length equals 12 residues.

The chain uses TRBV7-8 and TRBJ1-1; D gene unclear. Germline loops: CDR1 SGHVS, CDR2 FQNEAQ. Deletions cut 5 bases from V and 7 bases from J, with 8 bases between. CDR3 length: 11 amino acids. Here the CDR3 DNA reads TGTGCCAGCAGCCGACTAGGTGAAGCTTTCTTT. It is translated as CASSRLGEAFF.